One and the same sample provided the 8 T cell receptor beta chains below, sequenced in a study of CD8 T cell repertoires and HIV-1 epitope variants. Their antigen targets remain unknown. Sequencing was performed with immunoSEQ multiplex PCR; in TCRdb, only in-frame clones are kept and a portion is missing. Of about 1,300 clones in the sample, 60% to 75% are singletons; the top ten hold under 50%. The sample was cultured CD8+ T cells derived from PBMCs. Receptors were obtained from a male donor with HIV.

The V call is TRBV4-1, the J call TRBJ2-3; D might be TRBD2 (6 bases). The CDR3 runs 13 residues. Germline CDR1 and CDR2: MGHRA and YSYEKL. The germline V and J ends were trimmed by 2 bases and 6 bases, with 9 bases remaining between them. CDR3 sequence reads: CASSQRREDTQYF. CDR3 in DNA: TGCGCCAGCAGCCAACGGAGGGAGGATACGCAGTATTTT.

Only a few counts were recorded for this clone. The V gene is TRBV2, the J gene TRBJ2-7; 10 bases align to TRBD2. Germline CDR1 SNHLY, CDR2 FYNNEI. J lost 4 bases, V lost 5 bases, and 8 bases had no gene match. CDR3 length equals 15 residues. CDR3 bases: TGTGCCAGCAGTTCTCTAGCGGGAGAGAAATACGAGCAGTACTTC. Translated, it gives CASSSLAGEKYEQYF. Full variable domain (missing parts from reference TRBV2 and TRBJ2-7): EPEVTQTPSHQVTQMGQEVILRCVPISNHLYFYWYRQILGQKVEFLVSFYNNEISEKSEIFDDQFSVERPDGSNFTLKIRSTKLEDSAMYFCASSSLAGEKYEQYFGPGTRLTVT.

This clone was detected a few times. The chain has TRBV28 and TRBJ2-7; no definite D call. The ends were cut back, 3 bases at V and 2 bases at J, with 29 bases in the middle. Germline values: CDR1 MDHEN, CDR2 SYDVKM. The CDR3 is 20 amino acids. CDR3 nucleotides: TGTGCCAGCAGTTTCCCCCCCCCTAGTCCCAATACACCTACCACCTACGAGCAGTACTTC. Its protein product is CASSFPPPSPNTPTTYEQYF.

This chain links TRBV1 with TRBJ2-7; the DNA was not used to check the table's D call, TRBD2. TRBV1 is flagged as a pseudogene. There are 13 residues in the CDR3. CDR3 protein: CTSSHSLRYEQYF. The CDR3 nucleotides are TGCACCAGCAGCCATTCTCTGCGGTACGAGCAGTACTTC.

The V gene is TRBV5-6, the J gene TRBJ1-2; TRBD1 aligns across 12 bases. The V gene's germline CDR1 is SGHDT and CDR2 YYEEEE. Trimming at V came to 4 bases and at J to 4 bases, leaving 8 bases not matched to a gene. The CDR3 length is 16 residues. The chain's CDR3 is CASSGTGTGGSYGYTF. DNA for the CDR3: TGTGCCAGCAGCGGAACCGGGACAGGGGGCAGCTATGGCTACACCTTC.

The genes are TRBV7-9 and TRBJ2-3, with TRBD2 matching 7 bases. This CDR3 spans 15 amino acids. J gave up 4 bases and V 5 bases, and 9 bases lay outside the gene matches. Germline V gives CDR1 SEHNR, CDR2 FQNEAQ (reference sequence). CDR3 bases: TGTGCCAGCAGCCAACTAGCGTTAGGGGCAGATACGCAGTATTTT. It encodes CASSQLALGADTQYF.

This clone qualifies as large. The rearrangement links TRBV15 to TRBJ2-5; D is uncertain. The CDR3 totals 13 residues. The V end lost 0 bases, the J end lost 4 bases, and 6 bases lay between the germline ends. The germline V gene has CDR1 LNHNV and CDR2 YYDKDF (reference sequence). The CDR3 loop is CATSRDRRETQYF. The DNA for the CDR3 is TGTGCCACCAGCAGAGATCGGAGAGAGACCCAGTACTTC. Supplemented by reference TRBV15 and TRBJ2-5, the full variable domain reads DAMVIQNPRYQVTQFGKPVTLSCSQTLNHNVMYWYQQKSSQAPKLLFHYYDKDFNNEADTPDNFQSRRPNTSFCFLDIRSPGLGDTAMYLCATSRDRRETQYFGPGTRLLVL.

CDR3 sequence (DNA): TGTGCCACCTCGGGGTCCGGGACAGCCTTCCAAGAGACCCAGTACTTC. It is translated as CATSGSGTAFQETQYF. This rearrangement joins TRBV2 to TRBJ2-5; TRBD1 matches at 7 bases. Germline CDR1 and CDR2: SNHLY and FYNNEI. The CDR3 contains 16 residues. V lost 10 bases to trimming and J lost 1 base; unmatched junction nucleotides: 15.